This T cell receptor (beta chain) emerged from a study of shared clonotypes between healthy human individuals. Replicate sorted-subset PCRs were loaded with roughly 190 ng DNA, 31,000 or so T cell genomes. TCRdb's table, derived via immunoSEQ multiplex PCR, lists solely in-frame clones and lacks some. The repertoire holds about 2.2 million clones, with around 93% as singletons. Only CD45RO-negative cells positively selected for CCR7 counted as naive CD8 cells, so terminally differentiated effector memory CD45RA+ cells were excluded. CDR3 size: 18 residues. Per the germline V gene, CDR1 is MNHGY and CDR2 is SAAAGT. The V gene lost 1 base and the J gene lost 1 base, with 19 bases spanning the gap.

The receptor's source is a young man in good health. Some clones in this sample may be carry-over from other donors' samples. This chain joins TRBV6-8 and TRBJ1-2; D remains unclear. Material: naive CD8+ T cells from PBMCs. The CDR3 coding sequence is TGTGCCAGCAGTTACTGGGGAGTGGAATTGTTAGGTAACTATGGCTACACCTTC. Translation gives CASSYWGVELLGNYGYTF.